Only one count was recorded for the clone carrying this T cell receptor beta chain. These data are taken from a study of shared clonotypes between healthy human individuals. CD8 cells classed as naive were CD45RO-negative and positively selected for CCR7, excluding terminally differentiated effector memory CD45RA+ cells. Profiled with immunoSEQ multiplex PCR; TCRdb holds only in-frame clones, not every one. The sample records approximately 2,200,000 clones, 93% being singletons. The TCR sequence derives from a man aged 18-30 years in good health. Some clones in this sample may be carry-over from other donors' samples. The sequenced material came from naive CD8+ T cells from PBMCs.

The CDR3 DNA follows: TGTGCCAGCAGGACGGGAGGAATGAACACTGAAGCTTTCTTT. It specifies CASRTGGMNTEAFF. The chain couples TRBV27 to TRBJ1-1; D is unclear. From germline, CDR1 is MNHEY and CDR2 SMNVEV (reference sequence). The V end was cut by 6 bases, the J end by 0 bases, with 11 bases between. This CDR3 is 14 amino acids long.